Listed below are T cell receptor beta chains from one sample, sequenced in a study of T cell changes during pregnancy in multiple sclerosis. The protocol was immunoSEQ multiplex PCR, while the TCRdb copy is restricted to in-frame clones and leaves out a portion. Here the sample spans around 73,000 clones, 80% to 95% being singletons. Source: peripheral blood, taken in the third trimester of pregnancy. The receptors here all came from a female donor in good health, enrolled as a control in a pregnancy study. The CDR3 runs from the conserved cysteine through the conserved F or W. D genes are given only for firm matches. Clone size, where shown, is once, few, many, or a class for clones that have expanded.

size,J,V,D,DNA,CDR3
few,TRBJ1-5,TRBV28,TRBD1,TGTGCCAGCACCAGGACAGGGATTTATAGCAATCAGCCCCAGCATTTT,CASTRTGIYSNQPQHF
.,TRBJ1-6,TRBV18,.,TGTGCCAGCTCACCACTTAGCAGGGGCACCTATAATTCACCCCTCCACTTT,CASSPLSRGTYNSPLHF
.,TRBJ2-3,TRBV30,.,TGTGCCTGGTCGGGACTCTACACAGATACGCAGTATTTT,CAWSGLYTDTQYF
.,TRBJ2-2,TRBV7-9,.,TGTGCCAGCAGGCCCCCTGTAGCGGCCGCGAACACCGGGGAGCTGTTTTTT,CASRPPVAAANTGELFF
.,TRBJ2-1,TRBV19,TRBD2,TGTGCCAGTAGTATAGTCGGCGGGAGGGTCTCCTACAATGAGCAGTTCTTC,CASSIVGGRVSYNEQFF
.,TRBJ2-2,TRBV28,TRBD1,TGTGCCAGCCGGGACAGCAACACCGGGGAGCTGTTTTTT,CASRDSNTGELFF
.,TRBJ2-2,TRBV1,.,TGCACCAGCAGCCACAGGACAGCGAACACCGGGGAGCTGTTTTTT,CTSSHRTANTGELFF
.,TRBJ1-3,TRBV18,.,TGTGCCAGCTCACCACCCCTCTCTGGAAACACCATATATTTT,CASSPPLSGNTIYF
once,TRBJ2-2,TRBV5-1,TRBD1,TGCGCCAGCAGCTCGGGACAGGGATGGACCGGGGAGCTGTTTTTT,CASSSGQGWTGELFF
.,TRBJ2-5,TRBV23-1,TRBD2,TGCGCCGCGGGGAGGGCTCAAGAGACCCAGTACTTC,CAAGRAQETQYF
.,TRBJ1-1,TRBV7-8,.,TGTGCCAGCAGCTCCCCCCAGGGAAGATGGAACACTGAAGCTTTCTTT,CASSSPQGRWNTEAFF
.,TRBJ1-1,TRBV20-1,.,TGCAGTGCTACCCTAGGTCCGGCGGCTTTCTTT,CSATLGPAAFF
.,TRBJ2-5,TRBV7-9,.,TGTGCCAGCAGCCTTACAGGGAAAGAGACCCAGTACTTC,CASSLTGKETQYF
.,TRBJ2-3,TRBV6-6,.,TGTGCCAGCACTCGCCTTGGGACACCGGAGTATTTT,CASTRLGTPEYF
.,TRBJ2-1,TRBV5-4,.,TGTGCCAGCAGCTTCTCCTCCTACCCGGGAAATGAGCAGTTCTTC,CASSFSSYPGNEQFF
.,TRBJ2-2,TRBV7-9,TRBD1,TGTGCCAGCAGCTCATCGGACAGGGCGGGTACCGGGGAGCTGTTTTTT,CASSSSDRAGTGELFF
once,TRBJ1-6,TRBV5-4,TRBD1,TGTGCCAGCAGCTTCAGGGGGGCAAGCTCCTATAATTCACCCCTCCACTTT,CASSFRGASSYNSPLHF
.,TRBJ1-5,TRBV28,TRBD1,TGTGCCAGCAGTCCACGACAGGGATATCAGCCCCAGCATTTT,CASSPRQGYQPQHF
.,TRBJ2-7,TRBV5-1,TRBD1,TGCGCCAGCAGCTTGGGTGACAGGGGGTGGGAGCAGTACTTC,CASSLGDRGWEQYF
once,TRBJ1-5,TRBV27,TRBD1,TGTGCCAGCAGATTGGCAGGGGGCCGTCAGCCCCAGCATTTT,CASRLAGGRQPQHF
.,TRBJ2-3,TRBV15,.,TGTGCCACCAGCAGAAAAATCGGGGATACGCAGTATTTT,CATSRKIGDTQYF
.,TRBJ2-7,TRBV15,.,TGTGCCACCAGCAGAGACCGCGGGTCCGAGCAGTACTTC,CATSRDRGSEQYF
.,TRBJ2-2,TRBV28,.,TGTGCCAGCAGTTCATGGCGGGGTCCAGCCGGGGAGCTGTTTTTT,CASSSWRGPAGELFF
.,TRBJ2-7,TRBV29-1,TRBD1,TGCAGCGTTGTACTCTCCGGGACAGGAGTTCGCGAGCAGTACTTC,CSVVLSGTGVREQYF
.,TRBJ2-5,TRBV28,.,TGTGCCAGCAGGGGAGGGGGGGAATCAGAGACCCAGTACTTC,CASRGGGESETQYF
.,TRBJ2-5,TRBV5-1,TRBD2,TGCGCCAGCAGCTTACCGGGAGGGCTTGGGACCCAGTACTTC,CASSLPGGLGTQYF
.,TRBJ2-4,TRBV27,TRBD1,TGTGCCAGCAGTTCGCGATATCGGGACAGTAAAAACATTCAGTACTTC,CASSSRYRDSKNIQYF
.,TRBJ2-3,TRBV5-1,.,TGCGCCAGCAGCGTGGACGGAGTCCGCACAGATACGCAGTATTTT,CASSVDGVRTDTQYF
.,TRBJ1-1,TRBV7-2,TRBD1,TGTGCCAGCAGCCGGCGGGACAGTGGGTTTAGGGAAGCTTTCTTT,CASSRRDSGFREAFF
.,TRBJ2-3,TRBV27,.,TGTGCCAGCAGTTTGGGCGGGACCGCAGATACGCAGTATTTT,CASSLGGTADTQYF
.,TRBJ1-1,TRBV6-6,.,TGTGCCAGTTTTTCAACCGGTCAGAACACTGAAGCTTTCTTT,CASFSTGQNTEAFF
few,TRBJ1-6,TRBV30,.,TGTGCCTGGGAACCGGGACTGAGGTCACCCCTCCACTTT,CAWEPGLRSPLHF
.,TRBJ1-2,TRBV28,.,TGTGCCAGCAGTTTATATGGCTGGGGGCAATTTGGCTACACCTTC,CASSLYGWGQFGYTF
.,TRBJ2-1,TRBV6-4,TRBD1,TGTGCCAGCAGTGAGGGGACAGGGGCCAATGAGCAGTTCTTC,CASSEGTGANEQFF
.,TRBJ1-2,TRBV30,.,TGTGCCTGGAGTGTCGACAGGAACTATGGCTACACCTTC,CAWSVDRNYGYTF
.,TRBJ2-1,TRBV7-8,.,TGTGCCAGCAGCTTAGGCTACCCCAATGAGCAGTTCTTC,CASSLGYPNEQFF
.,TRBJ2-7,TRBV14,TRBD2,TGTGCCAGCAGCCAAACCCCGATAGGACTAGCGGGAGGGGAGGAGCAGTACTTC,CASSQTPIGLAGGEEQYF
.,TRBJ2-6,TRBV7-9,.,TGTGCCAGCAGCCCCGACCCGAGGTCTGGGGCCAACGTCCTGACTTTC,CASSPDPRSGANVLTF
.,TRBJ2-7,TRBV4-1,.,TGCGCCAGCAGCCAAGATCGGAGGGCGGAGCAGTACTTC,CASSQDRRAEQYF
once,TRBJ1-1,TRBV7-9,TRBD1,TGTGCCAGCAGTACCTCCGGACAGGGGGCGACAGCTTTCTTT,CASSTSGQGATAFF
.,TRBJ2-7,TRBV11-2,.,TGTGCCAGCAGCTCCCTCTCCGTTCTGGAGCAGTACTTC,CASSSLSVLEQYF
.,TRBJ1-4,TRBV28,TRBD1,TGTGCCAGCAGTTCCCCGACAGGGGGGGTGGAAAAACTGTTTTTT,CASSSPTGGVEKLFF
.,TRBJ1-4,TRBV28,.,TGTGCCAGCAGTTATACAGGGAGAAGGGTTAATGAAAAACTGTTTTTT,CASSYTGRRVNEKLFF
.,TRBJ2-1,TRBV5-1,.,TGCGCCAGCAGCTTCCCGGGCTCCTACAATGAGCAGTTCTTC,CASSFPGSYNEQFF
.,TRBJ2-2,TRBV5-1,.,TGCGCCAGTACAACAGGGAGAGGGACCTCCAACACCGGGGAGCTGTTTTTT,CASTTGRGTSNTGELFF
.,TRBJ2-1,TRBV4-2,TRBD2,TGTGCCAGCAGCCAAGAGTTGGCTAGCGGGGGGGCCCCGAGCTCCTACAATGAGCAGTTCTTC,CASSQELASGGAPSSYNEQFF
.,TRBJ2-7,TRBV5-4,.,TGTGCCAGCAGCTTGGAGTCCGGGAGCTCCTACGAGCAGTACTTC,CASSLESGSSYEQYF
.,TRBJ2-2,TRBV19,.,TGTGCCACCCACGGGACAACGAACACCGGGGAGCTGTTTTTT,CATHGTTNTGELFF